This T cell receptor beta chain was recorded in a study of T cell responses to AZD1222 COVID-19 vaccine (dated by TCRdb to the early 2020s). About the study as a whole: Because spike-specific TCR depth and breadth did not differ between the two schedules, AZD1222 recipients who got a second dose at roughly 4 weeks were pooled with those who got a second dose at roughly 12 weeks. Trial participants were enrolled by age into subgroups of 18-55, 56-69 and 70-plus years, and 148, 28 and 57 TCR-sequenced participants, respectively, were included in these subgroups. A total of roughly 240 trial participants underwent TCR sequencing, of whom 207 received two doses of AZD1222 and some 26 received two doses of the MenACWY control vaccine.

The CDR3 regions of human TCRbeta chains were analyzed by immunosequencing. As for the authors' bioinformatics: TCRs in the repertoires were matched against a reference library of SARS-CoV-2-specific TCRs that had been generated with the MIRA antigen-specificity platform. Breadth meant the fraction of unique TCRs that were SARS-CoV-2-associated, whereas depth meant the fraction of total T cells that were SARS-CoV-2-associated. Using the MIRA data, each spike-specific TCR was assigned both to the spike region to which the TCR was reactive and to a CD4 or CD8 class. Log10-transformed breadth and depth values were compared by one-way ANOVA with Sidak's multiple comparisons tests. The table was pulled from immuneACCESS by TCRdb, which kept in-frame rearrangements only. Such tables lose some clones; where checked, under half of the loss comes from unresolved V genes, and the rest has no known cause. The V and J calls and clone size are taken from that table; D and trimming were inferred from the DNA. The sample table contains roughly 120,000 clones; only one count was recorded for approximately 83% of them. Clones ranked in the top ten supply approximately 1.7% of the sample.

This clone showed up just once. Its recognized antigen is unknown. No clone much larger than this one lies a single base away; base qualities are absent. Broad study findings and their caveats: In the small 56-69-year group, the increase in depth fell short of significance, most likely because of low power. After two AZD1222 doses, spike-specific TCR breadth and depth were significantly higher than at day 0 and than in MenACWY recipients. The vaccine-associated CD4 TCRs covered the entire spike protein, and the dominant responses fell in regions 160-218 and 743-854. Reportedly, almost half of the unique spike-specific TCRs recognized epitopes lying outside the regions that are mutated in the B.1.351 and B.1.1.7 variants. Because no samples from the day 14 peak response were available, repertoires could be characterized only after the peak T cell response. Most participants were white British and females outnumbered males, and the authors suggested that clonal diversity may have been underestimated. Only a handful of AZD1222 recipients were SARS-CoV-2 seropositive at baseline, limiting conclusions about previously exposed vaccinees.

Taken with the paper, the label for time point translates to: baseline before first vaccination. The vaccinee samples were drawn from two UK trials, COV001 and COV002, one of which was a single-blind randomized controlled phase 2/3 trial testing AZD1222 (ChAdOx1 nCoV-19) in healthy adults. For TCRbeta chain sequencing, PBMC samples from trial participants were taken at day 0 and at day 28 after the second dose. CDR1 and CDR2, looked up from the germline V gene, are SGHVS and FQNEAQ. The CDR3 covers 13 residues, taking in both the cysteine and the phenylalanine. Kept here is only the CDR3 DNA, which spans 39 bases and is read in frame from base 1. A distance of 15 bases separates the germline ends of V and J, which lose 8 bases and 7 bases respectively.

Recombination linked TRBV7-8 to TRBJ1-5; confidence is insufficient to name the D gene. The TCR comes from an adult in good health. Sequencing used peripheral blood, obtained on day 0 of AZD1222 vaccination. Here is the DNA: TGTGCCAGCGCCCCCCAGGAGAGGCAGCCCCAGCATTTT. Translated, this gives CASAPQERQPQHF.